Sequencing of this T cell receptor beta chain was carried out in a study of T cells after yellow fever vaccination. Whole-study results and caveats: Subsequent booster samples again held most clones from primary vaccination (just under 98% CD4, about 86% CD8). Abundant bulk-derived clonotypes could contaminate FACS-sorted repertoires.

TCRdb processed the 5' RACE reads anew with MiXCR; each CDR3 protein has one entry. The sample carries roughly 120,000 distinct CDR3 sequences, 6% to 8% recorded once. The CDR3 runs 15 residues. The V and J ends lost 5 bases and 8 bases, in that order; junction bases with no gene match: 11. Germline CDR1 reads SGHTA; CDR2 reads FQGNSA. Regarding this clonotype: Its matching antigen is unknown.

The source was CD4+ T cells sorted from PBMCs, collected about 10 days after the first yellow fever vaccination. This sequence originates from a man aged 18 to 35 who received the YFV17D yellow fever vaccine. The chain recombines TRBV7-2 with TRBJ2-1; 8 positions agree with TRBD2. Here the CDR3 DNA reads TGTGCCAGCAGCCCCGGGGGGGGGTTACGGGATGAGCAGTTCTTC. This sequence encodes CASSPGGGLRDEQFF.